This is a list of T cell receptor beta chains from one sample in a study of regulatory T cells in long-lasting Graves disease. Via MiXCR, TCRdb re-called the multiplex PCR reads, giving one row per CDR3 protein. Counted here are 250,000 to 300,000 distinct CDR3 sequences, under 25% occurring once; the ten biggest clones make up approximately 53%. This material consisted of peripheral blood mononuclear cells (PBMCs), taken when the disease was refractory, from a patient treated with antithyroid drugs. The receptors shown here come from a female donor with Graves disease. The CDR3 runs from the conserved cysteine through the conserved F or W. A D gene is named only where the DNA matches it firmly. Clone size is stated in some rows and not others, as once, few, many or a class when expanded.

CDR3 protein | CDR3 DNA | V gene | D gene | clone size | J gene
CASSQDRMGPQETQYF | TGCGCCAGCAGCCAAGATCGGATGGGACCGCAAGAGACCCAGTACTTC | TRBV4-3 | NA | many | TRBJ2-5
CASSILGDRGFRQETQYF | TGTGCCAGCAGCATCCTAGGGGACAGGGGTTTTCGGCAAGAGACCCAGTACTTC | TRBV7-9 | TRBD1 | many | TRBJ2-5
CASSYLGGSVNEQFF | TGTGCCAGTAGTTATCTTGGAGGTAGCGTGAATGAGCAGTTCTTC | TRBV19 | NA | few | TRBJ2-1
CASSWDNTEAFF | TGTGCCAGCAGTTGGGATAACACTGAAGCTTTCTTT | TRBV28 | NA | many | TRBJ1-1
CASSLRDRGGEQFF | TGCGCCAGCAGCCTCAGGGACAGGGGGGGTGAGCAGTTCTTC | TRBV5-1 | TRBD1 | NA | TRBJ2-1
CASTTQGGRWETQYF | TGTGCCAGCACTACCCAGGGGGGGAGGTGGGAGACCCAGTACTTC | TRBV12-3/TRBV12-4 | NA | many | TRBJ2-5
CASSSPRTFGYEQYF | TGTGCCAGCAGTTCCCCCCGTACATTTGGCTACGAGCAGTACTTC | TRBV28 | NA | NA | TRBJ2-7
CAISELTGFRAYEQYF | TGTGCCATCAGTGAGCTAACAGGGTTCAGGGCCTACGAGCAGTACTTC | TRBV10-3 | NA | NA | TRBJ2-7
CASSQGQGREQYF | TGTGCCAGCAGCCAGGGACAGGGGAGGGAGCAGTACTTC | TRBV3-1 | TRBD1 | many | TRBJ2-7
CASTQRGGRRLFQETQYF | TGTGCCAGCACCCAAAGAGGGGGAAGAAGGCTATTCCAAGAGACCCAGTACTTC | TRBV12-3/TRBV12-4 | NA | few | TRBJ2-5
CSARSVTGSSYEQYF | TGCAGTGCTCGATCCGTGACAGGAAGCTCCTACGAGCAGTACTTC | TRBV20-1 | NA | NA | TRBJ2-7
CSVRGQGVSSGGTGELFF | TGCAGCGTTAGGGGCCAGGGGGTGAGCTCGGGCGGCACCGGGGAGCTGTTTTTT | TRBV29-1 | TRBD1 | NA | TRBJ2-2
CASISGGSGPDTQYF | TGTGCCAGCATTAGCGGCGGGAGTGGGCCAGATACGCAGTATTTT | TRBV28 | TRBD2 | NA | TRBJ2-3
CASSRQGYGYTF | TGTGCCAGCAGTCGACAGGGGTATGGCTACACCTTC | TRBV6-1 | TRBD1 | many | TRBJ1-2
CASSYELAGYPQYF | TGTGCCAGCAGCTACGAATTAGCGGGATATCCGCAGTATTTT | TRBV11-2 | TRBD2 | few | TRBJ2-3
CASSPPQGYEQYF | TGTGCCAGCAGCCCCCCGCAGGGCTACGAGCAGTACTTC | TRBV7-2 | NA | few | TRBJ2-7
CASRGDSQETQYF | TGTGCCAGCAGAGGGGACAGCCAAGAGACCCAGTACTTC | TRBV25-1 | TRBD1 | few | TRBJ2-5
CASSPGVSYEQYF | TGTGCCAGCAGCCCCGGCGTCTCCTACGAGCAGTACTTC | TRBV12-3/TRBV12-4 | NA | many | TRBJ2-7
CASSLEWGEATYEQYF | TGTGCCAGCAGTTTAGAATGGGGAGAAGCTACCTACGAGCAGTACTTC | TRBV27 | NA | NA | TRBJ2-7
CASSGGLADYSYEQYF | TGTGCCAGCAGTGGCGGACTAGCGGATTACTCCTACGAGCAGTACTTC | TRBV12-3/TRBV12-4 | TRBD2 | many | TRBJ2-7
CASSRTEHSNQPQHF | TGTGCCAGCAGTAGGACAGAACATAGCAATCAGCCCCAGCATTTT | TRBV2 | NA | many | TRBJ1-5
CATLERSPVGQAFF | TGTGCCACCCTGGAACGGAGCCCCGTTGGACAAGCTTTCTTT | TRBV27 | NA | NA | TRBJ1-1
CASSEARGGNPPLHF | TGTGCCAGCAGCGAGGCCAGGGGAGGGAATCCACCCCTCCACTTT | TRBV3-1 | NA | many | TRBJ1-6
CASSYLQGGQETQYF | TGTGCCAGCAGTTACCTACAGGGTGGGCAAGAGACCCAGTACTTC | TRBV6-2/TRBV6-3 | NA | few | TRBJ2-5
CAGPKNTEAFF | TGTGCCGGCCCTAAGAACACTGAAGCTTTCTTT | TRBV6-8 | NA | NA | TRBJ1-1
CASSLTARRSTEAFF | TGTGCCAGCAGTCTTACAGCCCGAAGGAGCACTGAAGCTTTCTTT | TRBV28 | NA | many | TRBJ1-1